These 16 T cell receptor beta chains share one sample of origin, sequenced in a study of cytomegalovirus exposure and HLA in healthy donors. The PCR ran on 60 Vbeta and 13 Jbeta primers. Measured with immunoSEQ multiplex PCR; TCRdb has only the in-frame clones, and not every one. The sample yields more than 95,000 clones, around four fifths seen once. The sample taken for sequencing was PBMCs. These receptors all stem from a woman aged 40 to 49 in good health and CMV-seronegative.

The genes are TRBV14 and TRBJ1-3, with 10 bases matching TRBD1. The germline gives CDR1 SGHDN, CDR2 FVKESK. The V gene end was trimmed by 4 bases and the J gene end by 0 bases; junction bases not matched to a gene: 9. The CDR3 is made up of 18 amino acids. This CDR3 is CASSLGQGRLISGNTIYF. In nucleotides, the CDR3 is TGTGCCAGCAGCCTGGGACAGGGGAGACTAATCTCTGGAAACACCATATATTTT. The full variable domain, rest sourced from reference TRBV14 and TRBJ1-3, is EAGVTQFPSHSVIEKGQTVTLRCDPISGHDNLYWYRRVMGKEIKFLLHFVKESKQDESGMPNNRFLAERTGGTYSTLKVQPAELEDSGVYFCASSLGQGRLISGNTIYFGEGSWLTVV.

V is TRBV28 and J is TRBJ2-1; 13 nucleotides line up with TRBD2. CDR3 length equals 16 residues. V lost 6 bases to trimming and J lost 10 bases; unmatched junction nucleotides: 12. CDR1 is MDHEN and CDR2 is SYDVKM in the germline V gene. The CDR3, as DNA: TGTGCCAGCAGGACTAGCGGGAGGACCGAAGGGCGAGAGCAGTTCTTC. Its translation is CASRTSGRTEGREQFF.

This clone has only a few counts. V gene TRBV7-9 combines with J gene TRBJ1-4; 9 nucleotides line up with TRBD1. There are 16 residues in the CDR3. CDR1 SEHNR and CDR2 FQNEAQ come from the germline V gene (reference sequence). J was trimmed by 10 bases and V by 5 bases; bases with no gene match: 14. The CDR3 loop is CASSLGQGEVKGKLFF. Written as DNA, the CDR3 is TGTGCCAGCAGCCTGGGACAGGGCGAAGTGAAGGGAAAACTGTTTTTT.

This clone appeared a single time. This chain connects TRBV5-4 to TRBJ2-7, with 7 bases matching TRBD1. Germline trimming cut 4 bases from V and 2 bases from J; bases unmatched to any gene: 6. Germline V gene sequence: CDR1 SGHNT, CDR2 YYREEE (reference sequence). This CDR3 comprises 14 residues. Written as DNA, the CDR3 is TGTGCCAGCAGCCCAGGGACAGACGCCTACGAGCAGTACTTC. This translates into CASSPGTDAYEQYF.

V gene TRBV19 combines with J gene TRBJ2-7; 7 bases line up with TRBD2. The CDR3 has 16 amino acids. The germline V gene encodes CDR1 LNHDA and CDR2 SQIVND (reference sequence). Trimming removed 0 bases from V and 9 bases from J; junction bases left unmatched: 14. The chain's CDR3 is CASSIERASGTPGQYF. Written as DNA, the CDR3 is TGTGCCAGTAGTATAGAAAGGGCTAGCGGCACTCCAGGGCAGTACTTC.

As concerns this clone: The junction does not match germline at one end; this may be a read error. The chain uses TRBV28 and TRBJ2-7; 10 bases fit TRBD2. Germline loops: CDR1 MDHEN, CDR2 SYDVKM. CDR3 length: 15 amino acids. The CDR3: CAGSRSGRAPYEQYF. In DNA, the CDR3 is TGTGCCGGCAGTCGAAGCGGGAGGGCCCCCTACGAGCAGTACTTC.

The gene calls are TRBV6-5 and TRBJ2-7; D is ambiguous. Germline CDR1 is MNHEY and CDR2 is SVGAGI. V lost 5 bases and J lost 0, with 5 bases in between. The length of the CDR3 is 12 residues. DNA of the CDR3: TGTGCCAGCAGTGATAGCTCCTACGAGCAGTACTTC. Encoded protein: CASSDSSYEQYF.

The chain combines TRBV11-3 with TRBJ2-1, with 8 bases fitting TRBD2. The CDR3 spans 16 residues. V lost 2 bases, J lost 3 bases, and 6 bases stayed unmatched. Germline V lookup: CDR1 SGHNT, CDR2 YENEEA. The CDR3 region is CASSLFVAGNYNEQFF. The CDR3 region has the DNA TGTGCCAGCAGCTTATTCGTAGCGGGAAACTACAATGAGCAGTTCTTC.

This clone appeared a single time. The gene calls are TRBV28 and TRBJ1-4, with a tentative D call TRBD1 (6 bases). Germline V gives CDR1 MDHEN, CDR2 SYDVKM. This CDR3 spans 16 amino acids. V was cut by 6 bases and J by 7 bases, with 21 bases left in between. The CDR3 DNA is TGTGCCAGCAGCCCCTGGCCGGGGGGGGGCGGTGAAAAACTGTTTTTT. It codes for CASSPWPGGGGEKLFF.

The chain uses TRBV19 and TRBJ1-2; TRBD1 matches 7 bases. In germline, CDR1 is LNHDA, CDR2 SQIVND (reference sequence). J gave up 6 bases and V 4 bases, and 8 bases lay outside the gene matches. There are 14 residues in the CDR3. The CDR3 region has the DNA TGTGCCAGTAGTAGTACAGGGGACTTGAATGGCTACACCTTC. Translating it yields CASSSTGDLNGYTF.

The V call is TRBV11-2, the J call TRBJ1-6; 7 nucleotides align to TRBD1. In germline, CDR1 is SGHAT, CDR2 FQNNGV. Trimming removed 5 bases from V and 10 bases from J; junction bases left unmatched: 11. The CDR3 runs to 15 residues. CDR3 residues: CASSKHTGVNSPLHF. In nucleotides, the CDR3 is TGTGCCAGCAGCAAACATACAGGGGTGAACTCACCCCTCCACTTT.

For the CDR3, the DNA is TGTGCCAGCAGGACTAGCGGGGTTTACAATGAGCAGTTCTTC. It specifies CASRTSGVYNEQFF. The rearrangement joins TRBV2 to TRBJ2-1; 11 nucleotides match TRBD2. The V gene end was trimmed by 6 bases and the J gene end by 4 bases; junction bases not matched to a gene: 2. Germline V gene sequence: CDR1 SNHLY, CDR2 FYNNEI. This CDR3 has 14 residues.

The V and J genes are TRBV7-9 and TRBJ1-1, with 8 positions matching TRBD1. The CDR3 has 17 amino acids. The germline V gene encodes CDR1 SEHNR and CDR2 FQNEAQ (reference sequence). V trimming: 2 bases; J trimming: 1 base; junction bases outside the gene matches: 9. The CDR3 bases are TGTGCCAGCAGCTTATACGGGACAGGCAGGGGGAACACTGAAGCTTTCTTT. This gives the protein CASSLYGTGRGNTEAFF.

J is TRBJ2-7 and V is TRBV19, with 7 bases fitting TRBD1. The CDR3 totals 13 residues. V lost 7 bases to trimming and J lost 2 bases; unmatched junction nucleotides: 5. Germline V lookup: CDR1 LNHDA, CDR2 SQIVND (reference sequence). The CDR3, as DNA: TGTGCCAGTACCGTTGACAGGGCCTACGAGCAGTACTTC. Amino acid sequence: CASTVDRAYEQYF.

This clone was counted between two and nine times. V is TRBV7-9 and J is TRBJ1-5, with D unclear. The V and J ends lost 4 bases and 5 bases respectively, with 18 bases between them. The length of the CDR3 is 16 residues. Germline V gene lookup returns CDR1 SEHNR and CDR2 FQNEAQ (reference sequence). The CDR3 DNA reads TGTGCCAGCAGCTCAATGGGCGCCCTACCGGATCAGCCCCAGCATTTT. This codes for CASSSMGALPDQPQHF.

The table lists this clone with a few counts. The chain has TRBV19 and TRBJ2-1; 7 nucleotides agree with TRBD2. Germline CDR1 is LNHDA and CDR2 is SQIVND (reference sequence). V shed 5 bases, J shed 0 bases, and the junction held 4 bases outside the gene matches. The CDR3 is 15 amino acids. In DNA, the CDR3 is TGTGCCAGTAGTCGGCGGGAGAGCTCCTACAATGAGCAGTTCTTC. Amino acid sequence: CASSRRESSYNEQFF.